This TCR beta chain was identified in a study of T cells in localized non-small cell lung cancer. TCRdb's table, derived via immunoSEQ multiplex PCR, lists solely in-frame clones and lacks some. The sample contains around 540 clones, approximately 14% of which appear only once. Germline assignment: CDR1 SGHNT and CDR2 YENEEA. The germline V and J ends were trimmed by 4 bases and 9 bases, with 22 bases remaining between them. The CDR3 consists of 17 residues. By its share, this clone is large. V is TRBV11-3 and J is TRBJ1-6; possible D gene TRBD1, 5 bases. The sequencing used lung tumor tissue, collected before any cancer treatment. This clonotype originated in a man aged 35-75 years with stage III squamous cell lung carcinoma. In nucleotides, the CDR3 is TGTGCCAGCAGCTCACACGATACGCAGGGACTTCGTTCACCCCTCCACTTT. Protein product: CASSSHDTQGLRSPLHF. The full variable domain, its missing parts supplied by reference TRBV11-3 and TRBJ1-6, is EAGVVQSPRYKIIEKKQPVAFWCNPISGHNTLYWYLQNLGQGPELLIRYENEEAVDDSQLPKDRFSAERLKGVDSTLKIQPAELGDSAVYLCASSSHDTQGLRSPLHFGNGTRLTVT.